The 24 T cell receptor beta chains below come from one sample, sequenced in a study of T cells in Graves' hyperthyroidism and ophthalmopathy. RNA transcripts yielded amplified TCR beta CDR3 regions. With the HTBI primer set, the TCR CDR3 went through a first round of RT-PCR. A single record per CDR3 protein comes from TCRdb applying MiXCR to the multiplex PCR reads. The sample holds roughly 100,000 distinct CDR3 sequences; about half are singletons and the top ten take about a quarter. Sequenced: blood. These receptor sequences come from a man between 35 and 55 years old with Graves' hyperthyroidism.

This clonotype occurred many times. The CDR3 region has the DNA TGTGCCAGCAGCTCCCTCGGGGGTTCTTCTGGAAACACCATATATTTT. Translated, it gives CASSSLGGSSGNTIYF. This chain connects TRBV5-5 to TRBJ1-3; tentatively, D is TRBD1 (5 bases). The CDR3 totals 16 residues. The germline gives CDR1 SGHKS, CDR2 YYEKEE (reference sequence). V lost 3 bases to trimming and J lost 1 base, with 14 bases between them.

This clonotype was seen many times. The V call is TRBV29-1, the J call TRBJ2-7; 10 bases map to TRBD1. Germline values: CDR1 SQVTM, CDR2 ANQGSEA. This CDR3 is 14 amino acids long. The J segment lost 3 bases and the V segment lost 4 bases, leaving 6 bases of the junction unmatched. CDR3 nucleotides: TGCAGCGTTGCGATTTGGGACAGGGGCTACGAGCAGTACTTC. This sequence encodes CSVAIWDRGYEQYF.

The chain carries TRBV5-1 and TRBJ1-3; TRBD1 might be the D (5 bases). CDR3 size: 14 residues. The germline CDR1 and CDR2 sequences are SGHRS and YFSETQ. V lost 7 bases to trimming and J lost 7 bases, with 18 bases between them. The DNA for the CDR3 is TGCGCCAGCTCAGGAGGGGCGACGGTGAACACCATATATTTT. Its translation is CASSGGATVNTIYF.

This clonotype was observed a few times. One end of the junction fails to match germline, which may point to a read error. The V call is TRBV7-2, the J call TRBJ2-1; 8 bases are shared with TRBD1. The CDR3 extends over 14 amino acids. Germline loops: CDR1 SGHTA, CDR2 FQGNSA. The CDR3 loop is CASSLGQGSNQQFF. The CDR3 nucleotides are TGTGCCAGCAGTCTCGGACAGGGAAGCAATCAGCAGTTCTTC. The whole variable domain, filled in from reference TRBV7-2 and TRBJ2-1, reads GAGVSQSPSNKVTEKGKDVELRCDPISGHTALYWYRQSLGQGLEFLIYFQGNSAPDKSGLPSDRFSAERTGGSVSTLTIQRTQQEDSAVYLCASSLGQGSNQQFFGPGTRLTVL.

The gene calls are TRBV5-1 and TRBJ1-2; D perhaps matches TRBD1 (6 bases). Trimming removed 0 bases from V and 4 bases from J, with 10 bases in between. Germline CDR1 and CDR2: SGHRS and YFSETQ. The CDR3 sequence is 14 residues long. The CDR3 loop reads CASSLASDSYGYTF. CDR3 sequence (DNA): TGCGCCAGCAGCTTGGCCTCGGACAGCTATGGCTACACCTTC.

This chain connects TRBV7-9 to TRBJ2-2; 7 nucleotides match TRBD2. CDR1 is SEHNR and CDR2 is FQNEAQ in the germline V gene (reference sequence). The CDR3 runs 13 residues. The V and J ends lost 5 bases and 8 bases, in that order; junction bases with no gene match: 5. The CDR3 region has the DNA TGTGCCAGCAGCACTCAAGCGGGAGGGGAGCTGTTTTTT. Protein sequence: CASSTQAGGELFF.

The CDR3 loop reads CASSVDGRAYEQYF. The CDR3 DNA sequence: TGTGCCAGCAGCGTAGATGGACGGGCCTACGAGCAGTACTTC. The V gene is TRBV9, the J gene TRBJ2-7, with D unresolved. CDR1 is SGDLS and CDR2 is YYNGEE in the germline V gene. V lost 0 bases and J lost 2, with 9 bases in between. The CDR3 is 14 amino acids. The full variable domain, rest sourced from reference TRBV9 and TRBJ2-7, is DSGVTQTPKHLITATGQRVTLRCSPRSGDLSVYWYQQSLDQGLQFLIQYYNGEERAKGNILERFSAQQFPDLHSELNLSSLELGDSALYFCASSVDGRAYEQYFGPGTRLTVT.

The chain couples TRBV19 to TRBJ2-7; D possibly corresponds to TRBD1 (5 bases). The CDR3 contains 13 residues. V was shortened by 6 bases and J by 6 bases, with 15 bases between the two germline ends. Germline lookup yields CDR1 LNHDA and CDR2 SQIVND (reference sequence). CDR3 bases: TGTGCCAGTAGCGCGGTTGACCAGGGCGAGCAGTACTTC. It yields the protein CASSAVDQGEQYF.

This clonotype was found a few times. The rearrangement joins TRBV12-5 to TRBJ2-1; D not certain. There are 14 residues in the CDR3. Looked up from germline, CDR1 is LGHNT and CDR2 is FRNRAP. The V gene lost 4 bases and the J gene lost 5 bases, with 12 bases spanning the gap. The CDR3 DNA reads TGTGCTAGTGGTTCAGAGGTTATCGACAATGAGCAGTTCTTC. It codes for CASGSEVIDNEQFF.

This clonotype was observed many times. The CDR3 DNA is TGCAGTGCTAGAGATTCGGACAAGGGCACAGATACGCAGTATTTT. This translates into CSARDSDKGTDTQYF. The V and J genes are TRBV20-1 and TRBJ2-3, with a weak D call TRBD1 (5 bases). Germline V CDR1 and CDR2: DFQATT, SNEGSKA (reference sequence). V was pared by 0 bases and J by 1 base, with 11 bases between. The CDR3 consists of 15 residues.

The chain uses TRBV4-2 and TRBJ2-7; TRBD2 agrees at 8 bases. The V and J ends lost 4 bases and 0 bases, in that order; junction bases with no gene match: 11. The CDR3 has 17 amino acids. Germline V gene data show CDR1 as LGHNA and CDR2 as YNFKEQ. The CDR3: CASSRPSSGWNSYEQYF. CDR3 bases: TGTGCCAGCAGCCGACCGTCTAGCGGGTGGAACTCCTACGAGCAGTACTTC.

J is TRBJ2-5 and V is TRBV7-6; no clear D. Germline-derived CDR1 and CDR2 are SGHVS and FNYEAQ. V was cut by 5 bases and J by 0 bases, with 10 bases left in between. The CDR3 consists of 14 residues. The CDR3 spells CASSLTDYQETQYF. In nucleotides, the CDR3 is TGTGCCAGCAGCCTTACAGACTACCAAGAGACCCAGTACTTC. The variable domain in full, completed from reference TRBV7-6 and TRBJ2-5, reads GAGVSQSPRYKVTKRGQDVALRCDPISGHVSLYWYRQALGQGPEFLTYFNYEAQQDKSGLPNDRFSAERPEGSISTLTIQRTEQRDSAMYRCASSLTDYQETQYFGPGTRLLVL.

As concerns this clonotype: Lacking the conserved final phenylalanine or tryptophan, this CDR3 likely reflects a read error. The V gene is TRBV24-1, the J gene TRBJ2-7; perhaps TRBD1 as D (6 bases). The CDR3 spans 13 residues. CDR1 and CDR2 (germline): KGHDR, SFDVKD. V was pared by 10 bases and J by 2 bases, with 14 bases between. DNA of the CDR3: TGTGCCACGTCTGACAGGAAAACCTACGAGCAGTACCTC. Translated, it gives CATSDRKTYEQYL.

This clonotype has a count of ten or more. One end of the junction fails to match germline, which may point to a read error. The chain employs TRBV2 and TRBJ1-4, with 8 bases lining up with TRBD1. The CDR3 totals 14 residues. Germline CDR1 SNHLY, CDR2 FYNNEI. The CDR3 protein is CVSGQGVLGEKLFF. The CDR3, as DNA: TGTGTCAGCGGACAGGGAGTATTGGGTGAAAAACTGTTTTTT.

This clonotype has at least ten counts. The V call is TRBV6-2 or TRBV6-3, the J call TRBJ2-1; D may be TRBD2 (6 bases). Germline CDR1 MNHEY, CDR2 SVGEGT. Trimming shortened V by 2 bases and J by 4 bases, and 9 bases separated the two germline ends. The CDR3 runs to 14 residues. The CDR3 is CASSYSLAYNEQFF. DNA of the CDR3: TGTGCCAGCAGTTACAGTCTAGCGTACAATGAGCAGTTCTTC.

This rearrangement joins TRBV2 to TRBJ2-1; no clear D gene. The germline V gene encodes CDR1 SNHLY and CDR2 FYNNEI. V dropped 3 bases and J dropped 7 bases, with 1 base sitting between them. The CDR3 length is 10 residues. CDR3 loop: CASSDNEQFF. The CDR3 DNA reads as TGTGCCAGCAGTGATAATGAGCAGTTCTTC.

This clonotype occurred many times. This CDR3 is CASRGGGRGNTIYF. In DNA form, the CDR3 reads TGTGCCAGCAGGGGAGGGGGCCGAGGAAACACCATATATTTT. This chain links TRBV12-3 or TRBV12-4 with TRBJ1-3; 7 bases match TRBD1. The CDR3 runs 14 residues. The V and J ends lost 6 bases and 4 bases, in that order; junction bases with no gene match: 6.

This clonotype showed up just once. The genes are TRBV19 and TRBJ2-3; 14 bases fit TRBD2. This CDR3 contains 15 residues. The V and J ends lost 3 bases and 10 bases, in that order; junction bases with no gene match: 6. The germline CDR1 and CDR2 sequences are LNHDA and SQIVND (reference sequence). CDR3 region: CASSISGTSGSSQYF. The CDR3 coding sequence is TGTGCCAGTAGTATCTCCGGGACTAGCGGGAGTTCGCAGTATTTT.

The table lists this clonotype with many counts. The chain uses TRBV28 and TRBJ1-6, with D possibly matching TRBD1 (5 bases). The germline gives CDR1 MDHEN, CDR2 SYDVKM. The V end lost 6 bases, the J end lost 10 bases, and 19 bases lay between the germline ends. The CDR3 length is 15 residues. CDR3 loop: CASRPSQAGSSPLHF. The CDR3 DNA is TGTGCCAGCAGACCCAGCCAGGCAGGGAGCTCACCCCTCCACTTT.

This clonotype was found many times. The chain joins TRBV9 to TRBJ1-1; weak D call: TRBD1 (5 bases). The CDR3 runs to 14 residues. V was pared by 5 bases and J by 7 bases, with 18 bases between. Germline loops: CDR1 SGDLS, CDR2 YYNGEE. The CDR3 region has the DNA TGTGCCAGCAGTGGGGGACGAGGGGCCGGTGAAGCTTTCTTT. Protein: CASSGGRGAGEAFF. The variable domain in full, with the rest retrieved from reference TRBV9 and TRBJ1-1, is DSGVTQTPKHLITATGQRVTLRCSPRSGDLSVYWYQQSLDQGLQFLIQYYNGEERAKGNILERFSAQQFPDLHSELNLSSLELGDSALYFCASSGGRGAGEAFFGQGTRLTVV.

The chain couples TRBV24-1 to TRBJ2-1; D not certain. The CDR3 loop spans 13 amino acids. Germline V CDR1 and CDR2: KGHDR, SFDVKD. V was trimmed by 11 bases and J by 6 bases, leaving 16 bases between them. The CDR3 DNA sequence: TGTGCCAGCTCACCCCCCGGAACCAATGAGCAGTTCTTC. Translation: CASSPPGTNEQFF.

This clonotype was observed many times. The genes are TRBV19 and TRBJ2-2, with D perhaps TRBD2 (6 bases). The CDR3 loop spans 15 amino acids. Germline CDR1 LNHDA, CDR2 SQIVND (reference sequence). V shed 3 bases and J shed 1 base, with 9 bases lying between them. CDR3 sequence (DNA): TGTGCCAGTAGTATCGGCGGGATGAACACCGGGGAGCTGTTTTTT. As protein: CASSIGGMNTGELFF.

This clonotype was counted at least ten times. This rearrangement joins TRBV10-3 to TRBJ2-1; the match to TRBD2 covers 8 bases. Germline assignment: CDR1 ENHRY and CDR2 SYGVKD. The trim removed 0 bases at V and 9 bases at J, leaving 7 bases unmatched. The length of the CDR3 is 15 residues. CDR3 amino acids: CAISESPGGAGEQFF. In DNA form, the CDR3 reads TGTGCCATCAGTGAGTCCCCCGGGGGGGCCGGTGAGCAGTTCTTC.

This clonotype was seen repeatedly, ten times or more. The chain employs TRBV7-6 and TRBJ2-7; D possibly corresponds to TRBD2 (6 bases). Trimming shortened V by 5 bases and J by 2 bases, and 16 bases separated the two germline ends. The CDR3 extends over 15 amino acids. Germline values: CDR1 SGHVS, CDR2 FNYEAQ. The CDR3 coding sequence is TGTGCCAGCAGCCCGACTAGACAGCAGGCCTACGAGCAGTACTTC. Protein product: CASSPTRQQAYEQYF.